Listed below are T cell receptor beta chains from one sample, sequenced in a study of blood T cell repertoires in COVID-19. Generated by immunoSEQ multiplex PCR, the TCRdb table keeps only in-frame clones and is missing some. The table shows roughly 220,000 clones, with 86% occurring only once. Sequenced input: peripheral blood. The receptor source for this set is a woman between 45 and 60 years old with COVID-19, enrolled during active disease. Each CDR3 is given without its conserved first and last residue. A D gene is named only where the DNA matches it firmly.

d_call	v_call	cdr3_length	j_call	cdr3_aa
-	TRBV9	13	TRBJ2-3	ASSVASPSTDTQY
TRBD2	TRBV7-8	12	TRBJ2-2	ASSNSGGTGELF
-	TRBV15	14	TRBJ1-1	ATSRDRRGRNTEAF
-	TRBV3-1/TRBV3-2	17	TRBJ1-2	ASSHGPGPGGVRGYGYT
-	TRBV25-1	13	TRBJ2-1	ASSFGGAHSNEQF
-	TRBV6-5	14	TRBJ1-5	ASSYSGGNGAQPQH
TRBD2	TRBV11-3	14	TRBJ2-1	ASTRFLAGSGNEQF
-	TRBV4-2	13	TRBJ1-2	ASSQDKGYGYGYT
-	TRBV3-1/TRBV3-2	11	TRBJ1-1	ASRKSGYTEAF
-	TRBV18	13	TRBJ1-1	ASSPDRPMNTEAF
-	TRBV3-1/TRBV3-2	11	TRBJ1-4	ASSQERNEKLF
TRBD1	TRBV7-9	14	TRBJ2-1	ASSPNRQGANNEQF
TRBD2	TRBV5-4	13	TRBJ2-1	ASSLDGGAKNEQF
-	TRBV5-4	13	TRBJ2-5	ASSLGLLLQETQY
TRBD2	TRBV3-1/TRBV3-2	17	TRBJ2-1	ASSQGGSGGLSSYNEQF
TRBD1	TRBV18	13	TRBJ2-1	ASSPSTGSLNEQF
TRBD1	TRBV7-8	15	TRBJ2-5	ASSSWPRQGAGETQY